These 30 T cell receptor beta chains originate from one sample sequenced in a study of blood T cell repertoires in COVID-19. The method was immunoSEQ multiplex PCR; TCRdb's version includes in-frame clones alone and lacks a portion of them. Among approximately 140,000 clones listed, about 83% were seen once. The source material was PBMCs or T cells enriched from blood (not recorded which). Receptor source: a woman between 45 and 60 years old with acute COVID-19.

This clone was found once. This CDR3 is CASRFGTGGNSPLHF. In DNA form, the CDR3 reads TGTGCCAGCAGATTCGGGACAGGGGGTAATTCACCCCTCCACTTT. V usage is TRBV3-1 (or the pseudogene TRBV3-2) and J usage is TRBJ1-6; 11 nucleotides agree with TRBD1. V was pared by 6 bases and J by 6 bases, with 4 bases of the junction left unmatched. Germline CDR1 and CDR2: LGHDT and YNNKEL (reference sequence). The CDR3 runs 15 residues.

J is TRBJ1-1 and V is TRBV27; D is perhaps TRBD1 (5 bases). V was pared by 6 bases and J by 1 base, with 12 bases between. Per germline, CDR1 MNHEY and CDR2 SMNVEV (reference sequence). The CDR3 loop spans 14 amino acids. Here the CDR3 reads CASRKQARNTEAFF. As DNA, the CDR3 is TGTGCCAGCAGAAAACAGGCTCGGAACACTGAAGCTTTCTTT.

This clone was observed once. This chain links TRBV10-3 with TRBJ2-5, with D possibly being TRBD2 (5 bases). V shed 0 bases and J shed 5 bases, with 22 bases lying between them. The CDR3 totals 18 residues. Germline V gives CDR1 ENHRY, CDR2 SYGVKD. The CDR3, as DNA: TGTGCCATCAGTGAGTCGCCCTCCACACCGAGCCCGGGGGAGACCCAGTACTTC. Its protein product is CAISESPSTPSPGETQYF.

The rearrangement joins TRBV7-6 to TRBJ2-7; 8 positions agree with TRBD1. Germline-derived CDR1 and CDR2 are SGHVS and FNYEAQ. This CDR3 comprises 12 residues. The junction had 7 bases not matched to a gene; V was cut back by 4 bases and J by 11 bases. CDR3 amino acids: CASSYQQGGEYF. The CDR3 DNA follows: TGTGCCAGCAGCTACCAACAGGGGGGTGAGTACTTC.

The rearrangement joins TRBV6-5 to TRBJ1-5; D might be TRBD1 (5 bases). Germline CDR1 is MNHEY and CDR2 is SVGAGI. The V end lost 10 bases, the J end lost 0 bases, and 13 bases lay between the germline ends. The CDR3 length is 14 residues. The CDR3 DNA is TGTGCCACTAGTAGACAGAATAGCAATCAGCCCCAGCATTTT. Translated, it gives CATSRQNSNQPQHF.

This clone showed up just once. V usage is TRBV30 and J usage is TRBJ2-3; 8 positions match TRBD2. J gave up 4 bases and V 4 bases, and 13 bases lay outside the gene matches. This CDR3 has 16 amino acids. From germline, CDR1 is GTSNPN and CDR2 SVGIG (reference sequence). The CDR3 region has the DNA TGTGCCTGGATCGGGGGTGCGGGAGGAGGATCAGATACGCAGTATTTT. It is translated as CAWIGGAGGGSDTQYF. The complete variable domain, with remaining parts taken from reference TRBV30 and TRBJ2-3, reads SQTIHQWPATLVQPVGSPLSLECTVEGTSNPNLYWYRQAAGRGLQLLFYSVGIGQISSEVPQNLSASRPQDRQFILSSKKLLLSDSGFYLCAWIGGAGGGSDTQYFGPGTRLTVL.

The gene calls are TRBV6-5 and TRBJ1-2; no reliable D call. CDR3 length: 12 residues. From germline, CDR1 is MNHEY and CDR2 SVGAGI. Between the trimmed V and J ends, which lost 6 bases and 3 bases, there was a span of 8 bases. The CDR3 nucleotides are TGTGCCAGCAGCGCACAATACTATGGCTACACCTTC. Translating gives CASSAQYYGYTF.

The chain recombines TRBV15 with TRBJ2-5, with a weak D call TRBD1 (5 bases). Germline CDR1 LNHNV, CDR2 YYDKDF (reference sequence). The CDR3 covers 15 residues. Trimming left V 0 bases short and J 4 bases short, with 12 bases between. The CDR3 nucleotides are TGTGCCACCAGCAGAGACAGGGTTTCTGTAGAGACCCAGTACTTC. It codes for CATSRDRVSVETQYF.

This clone was recorded once. The chain is built from TRBV19 and TRBJ2-7; TRBD2 might be the D (7 bases). CDR3 length equals 13 residues. The germline V gene encodes CDR1 LNHDA and CDR2 SQIVND (reference sequence). The ends were cut back, 4 bases at V and 6 bases at J, with 13 bases in the middle. The CDR3 region is CASSTGGPTEQYF. CDR3 sequence (DNA): TGTGCCAGTAGTACCGGGGGGCCTACCGAGCAGTACTTC.

This clone appeared a single time. The V gene is TRBV1, the J gene TRBJ1-5; TRBD1, as called in the table, went unchecked against the DNA. TRBV1 is described as a pseudogene. There are 19 residues in the CDR3. In DNA, the CDR3 is TGCACCAGCAGCAAAATTAGGACAGGGGGCGACGGTAACAATCAGCCCCAGCATTTT. Protein: CTSSKIRTGGDGNNQPQHF.

The rearrangement uses TRBV27 and TRBJ2-1, with 10 bases that match TRBD2. Germline CDR1 and CDR2: MNHEY and SMNVEV (reference sequence). Trimming removed 7 bases from V and 6 bases from J; junction bases left unmatched: 18. The CDR3 contains 18 residues. The CDR3 DNA reads TGTGCCAGCACAGATACAGGGGATTACAGCGGGAGGGCCAATGAGCAGTTCTTC. It codes for CASTDTGDYSGRANEQFF.

The V call is TRBV24-1, the J call TRBJ1-1; D unresolved. CDR1 and CDR2 (germline): KGHDR, SFDVKD. V lost 5 bases and J 1 base, leaving 10 bases between the germline ends. This CDR3 contains 14 residues. CDR3 loop: CATSAATGNTEAFF. The CDR3 coding sequence is TGTGCCACCAGTGCCGCGACGGGGAACACTGAAGCTTTCTTT.

This chain uses TRBV10-3 with TRBJ1-2; TRBD1 aligns across 8 bases. The CDR3 contains 13 residues. The germline V gene encodes CDR1 ENHRY and CDR2 SYGVKD. The junction had 4 bases not matched to a gene; V was cut back by 5 bases and J by 5 bases. The CDR3 protein is CAISSTGEYGYTF. The CDR3, as DNA: TGTGCCATCAGTTCGACAGGGGAGTATGGCTACACCTTC.

The chain employs TRBV12-5 and TRBJ2-7; TRBD2 is a possible D gene (5 bases). This CDR3 region has 11 residues. In germline, CDR1 is LGHNT, CDR2 FRNRAP. Trimming took off 1 base at V and 12 bases at J, with 10 bases between the two ends. The CDR3 DNA follows: TGTGCTAGTGGTTTGGCGGGGTCCCGGTACTTC. It translates to CASGLAGSRYF.

A few counts support this clone. DNA of the CDR3: TGTGCCAGTAGTATGGGGGCAGCCAAAGAGACCCAGTACTTC. As protein: CASSMGAAKETQYF. The chain carries TRBV19 and TRBJ2-5, with a possible D match to TRBD1 (6 bases). With 3 bases removed from V and 3 bases from J, the gap between germline ends came to 11 bases. The CDR3 spans 14 residues. Germline V lookup: CDR1 LNHDA, CDR2 SQIVND (reference sequence).

V gene TRBV19 combines with J gene TRBJ1-5; a possible D gene is TRBD1 (5 bases). Germline CDR1 reads LNHDA; CDR2 reads SQIVND (reference sequence). The CDR3 runs 15 residues. Trimming stripped 7 bases from V and 1 base from J, with 14 bases between. The CDR3 DNA reads as TGTGCCAGTATAAGTGGGGCAGAAAGCAATCAGCCCCAGCATTTT. Amino acids: CASISGAESNQPQHF.

V usage is TRBV14 and J usage is TRBJ2-7, with 7 bases that match TRBD2. Germline V gene lookup returns CDR1 SGHDN and CDR2 FVKESK. The CDR3 contains 16 residues. V was clipped by 5 bases and J by 2 bases; unmatched bases: 12. The CDR3 loop reads CASSKRAGLAAYEQYF. As DNA, the CDR3 is TGTGCCAGCAGCAAAAGGGCTGGGCTAGCGGCCTACGAGCAGTACTTC.

The CDR3 DNA reads TGCAGCTCAGTGGGGTCCCTGGACAGGCTCGTAGAATGGGAGAACACTGAAGCTTTCTTT. Protein sequence: CSSVGSLDRLVEWENTEAFF. The chain links TRBV29-1 to TRBJ1-1; TRBD1 matches at 7 bases. Unmatched junction bases numbered 28, after V lost 8 bases and J lost 1 base. Germline CDR1 reads SQVTM; CDR2 reads ANQGSEA. The CDR3 runs to 20 residues.

The rearrangement links TRBV10-3 to TRBJ2-7; D uncertain. From germline, CDR1 is ENHRY and CDR2 SYGVKD. Between the trimmed V and J ends, which lost 2 bases and 2 bases, there was a span of 10 bases. The CDR3 covers 14 residues. CDR3 sequence (DNA): TGTGCCATCAGTGAGCCAGATAGCACCTACGAGCAGTACTTC. It codes for CAISEPDSTYEQYF.

The rearrangement joins TRBV14 to TRBJ1-6; no firm D call. This CDR3 region has 15 residues. CDR1 is SGHDN and CDR2 is FVKESK in the germline V gene. Deletions cut 4 bases from V and 9 bases from J, with 16 bases between. Written as DNA, the CDR3 is TGTGCCAGCAGCCCGGAGCGGGGAACGAGTTCACCCCTCCACTTT. Protein: CASSPERGTSSPLHF.

This sequence joins TRBV5-4 and TRBJ1-1, with 8 bases fitting TRBD1. The V segment lost 1 base and the J segment 4 bases; nucleotides outside the gene matches: 21. Germline CDR1 and CDR2: SGHNT and YYREEE (reference sequence). The CDR3 sequence is 20 residues long. The DNA of the CDR3 is TGTGCCAGCAGCTTGCGGGTGGTATCTAGGACAGGGACCTCTGGCACTGAAGCTTTCTTT. Translating it yields CASSLRVVSRTGTSGTEAFF.

The chain recombines TRBV2 with TRBJ2-3; 8 nucleotides align to TRBD2. Germline CDR1 is SNHLY and CDR2 is FYNNEI. This CDR3 has 16 residues. The V segment lost 3 bases and the J segment 6 bases; nucleotides outside the gene matches: 11. CDR3 coding DNA: TGTGCCAGCAGTGAGTGGAAGGCGCGGGAGGTGGATACGCAGTATTTT. Translation gives CASSEWKAREVDTQYF.

The chain carries TRBV4-1 and TRBJ2-3; no clear D gene. The CDR3 spans 17 residues. V lost 0 bases, J lost 0 bases, and 13 bases lay in between. Looked up from germline, CDR1 is MGHRA and CDR2 is YSYEKL. The CDR3 nucleotides read TGCGCCAGCAGCCAAGATAATATGGCCGAAAGCACAGATACGCAGTATTTT. Protein: CASSQDNMAESTDTQYF.

The V call is TRBV5-4, the J call TRBJ1-2; 9 positions match TRBD1. The CDR3 spans 15 residues. With V trimmed by 4 bases and J by 4 bases, 8 bases remained unmatched. Germline CDR1 and CDR2: SGHNT and YYREEE (reference sequence). CDR3 amino acids: CASSSRQGEGYGYTF. The CDR3 DNA sequence: TGTGCCAGCAGCAGCCGACAGGGGGAGGGCTATGGCTACACCTTC.

V usage is TRBV6-1 and J usage is TRBJ2-7; tentatively, D is TRBD1 (6 bases). The CDR3 is 16 amino acids. The V gene lost 1 base and the J gene lost 3 bases, with 16 bases spanning the gap. The germline CDR1 and CDR2 sequences are MNHNS and SASEGT. The CDR3 reads CASSEVTGTIVYEQYF. The CDR3 coding sequence is TGTGCCAGCAGTGAAGTGACCGGGACAATAGTCTACGAGCAGTACTTC.

The genes are TRBV10-1 and TRBJ1-2; 7 bases align to TRBD1. In germline, CDR1 is WNHNN, CDR2 SYGVQD (reference sequence). The CDR3 covers 18 residues. J lost 5 bases, V lost 3 bases, and 18 bases had no gene match. CDR3 residues: CASSDIRSGTDSWYGYTF. CDR3 coding DNA: TGCGCCAGCAGTGATATACGCTCCGGGACAGATTCCTGGTATGGCTACACCTTC.

This sequence joins TRBV24-1 and TRBJ1-2, with 7 bases that match TRBD1. Trimming at V came to 4 bases and at J to 6 bases, leaving 10 bases not matched to a gene. CDR1 and CDR2 from the germline V gene are KGHDR and SFDVKD. The CDR3 is 15 residues long. CDR3 protein: CATSEGDRAWDGYTF. In nucleotides, the CDR3 is TGTGCCACCAGTGAAGGAGACAGGGCTTGGGATGGCTACACCTTC.

The chain uses TRBV5-1 and TRBJ2-2; D is possibly TRBD2 (5 bases). The CDR3 is 15 residues long. The germline V gene encodes CDR1 SGHRS and CDR2 YFSETQ. The germline V and J ends were trimmed by 7 bases and 6 bases, with 19 bases remaining between them. This chain's CDR3 is CASSAGYGGSGELFF. CDR3 nucleotide sequence: TGCGCCAGCTCAGCAGGCTACGGAGGTTCCGGGGAGCTGTTTTTT.

V usage is TRBV3-1 (or the pseudogene TRBV3-2) and J usage is TRBJ1-1, with 8 bases aligning to TRBD1. CDR1 is LGHDT, CDR2 YNNKEL, per germline (reference sequence). The trim removed 5 bases at V and 10 bases at J, leaving 12 bases unmatched. The CDR3 has 14 residues. Here the CDR3 DNA reads TGTGCCAGCAGCTCATCTGGGACAGGACCCTTAGCTTTCTTT. It is translated as CASSSSGTGPLAFF.

The V call is TRBV11-3, the J call TRBJ2-1; TRBD2 matches 8 bases. The CDR3 is 16 residues long. Trimming cost V 5 bases and J 6 bases; bases outside gene matches: 12. The V gene's germline CDR1 is SGHNT and CDR2 YENEEA. CDR3 sequence (DNA): TGTGCCAGCAGCCCCCGGCGAAGCGGGAGTATCAATGAGCAGTTCTTC. This encodes CASSPRRSGSINEQFF.